This entry lists 10 T cell receptor beta chains sequenced from one sample in a study of T cell responses to AZD1222 COVID-19 vaccine. Profiling relied on immunoSEQ multiplex PCR, and the TCRdb table lists in-frame clones only, not all of them. The repertoire holds some 120,000 clones, just under 95% seen once, with about 2.7% in the top ten. Sequences were derived from peripheral blood, sampled on day 0 of AZD1222 vaccination. The receptors derive from an adult in good health.

The chain employs TRBV10-1 and TRBJ2-3, with D hard to call. Germline V gives CDR1 WNHNN, CDR2 SYGVQD (reference sequence). Trimming cost V 0 bases and J 3 bases, with 13 bases left between them. CDR3 length: 16 amino acids. The CDR3 region has the DNA TGCGCCAGCAGTGAGTCTATTCGGACCGCAACAGATACGCAGTATTTT. This codes for CASSESIRTATDTQYF.

The chain recombines TRBV12-5 with TRBJ1-4; 7 nucleotides line up with TRBD1. The germline V gene encodes CDR1 LGHNT and CDR2 FRNRAP. This CDR3 region has 14 residues. This CDR3 reads CAVRGRGHNEKLFF. The CDR3 DNA reads as TGTGCCGTTCGGGGGAGGGGGCATAATGAAAAACTGTTTTTT.

The V and J genes are TRBV6-1 and TRBJ2-7, with 7 bases matching TRBD2. This CDR3 spans 16 amino acids. Germline CDR1 is MNHNS and CDR2 is SASEGT. Trimming cost V 4 bases and J 4 bases; bases outside gene matches: 13. The CDR3 sequence: CASSGGGTTFIYEQYF. The CDR3 DNA is TGTGCCAGCAGTGGTGGCGGGACTACCTTTATTTACGAGCAGTACTTC.

The V gene is TRBV5-4, the J gene TRBJ2-3; D may be TRBD1 (5 bases). Trimming removed 4 bases at V and 1 base at J, with 13 bases between. Germline lookup yields CDR1 SGHNT and CDR2 YYREEE (reference sequence). This CDR3 spans 15 amino acids. Here the CDR3 reads CASSERGRRTDTQYF. CDR3 nucleotides: TGTGCCAGCAGCGAAAGGGGTAGACGCACAGATACGCAGTATTTT.

V gene TRBV7-9 combines with J gene TRBJ2-1; D is ambiguous. V was cut by 3 bases and J by 2 bases, with 14 bases left in between. Germline CDR1 SEHNR, CDR2 FQNEAQ (reference sequence). CDR3 length: 16 amino acids. The DNA for the CDR3 is TGTGCCAGCAGCTTGGAAGGGTCATCTGCCTACAATGAGCAGTTCTTC. It codes for CASSLEGSSAYNEQFF.

V usage is TRBV27 and J usage is TRBJ2-1, with 7 bases identical to TRBD2. CDR1 is MNHEY and CDR2 is SMNVEV in the germline V gene (reference sequence). CDR3 length equals 18 residues. V gave up 0 bases and J gave up 4 bases; unmatched junction bases: 12. In DNA, the CDR3 is TGTGCCAGCAGTTTATCGATTGGCCCTAGCGGTAAATACAATGAGCAGTTCTTC. The encoded protein is CASSLSIGPSGKYNEQFF.

V is TRBV2 and J is TRBJ2-7, with 7 bases matching TRBD1. The CDR3 loop spans 12 amino acids. V was pared by 6 bases and J by 3 bases, with 2 bases of the junction left unmatched. The V gene's germline CDR1 is SNHLY and CDR2 FYNNEI. The CDR3 region is CASSGDSYEQYF. In nucleotides, the CDR3 is TGTGCCAGCAGCGGGGACAGCTACGAGCAGTACTTC.

The V gene is TRBV28, the J gene TRBJ1-1, with 7 bases lining up with TRBD1. The CDR3 covers 14 residues. The germline CDR1 and CDR2 sequences are MDHEN and SYDVKM. V was pared by 2 bases and J by 5 bases, with 5 bases of the junction left unmatched. In DNA, the CDR3 is TGTGCCAGCAGTTTAGACAGGGTGGGAACTGAAGCTTTCTTT. The encoded protein is CASSLDRVGTEAFF. The whole variable domain, filled in from reference TRBV28 and TRBJ1-1, reads DVKVTQSSRYLVKRTGEKVFLECVQDMDHENMFWYRQDPGLGLRLIYFSYDVKMKEKGDIPEGYSVSREKKERFSLILESASTNQTSMYLCASSLDRVGTEAFFGQGTRLTVV.

This rearrangement joins TRBV19 to TRBJ2-1; 7 bases map to TRBD2. Unmatched junction bases numbered 10, after V lost 1 base and J lost 7 bases. The CDR3 contains 16 residues. CDR1 is LNHDA and CDR2 is SQIVND in the germline V gene (reference sequence). CDR3: CASSIGPSGIGNEQFF. CDR3 in DNA: TGTGCCAGTAGTATAGGACCGAGCGGGATCGGAAATGAGCAGTTCTTC.

CDR3 bases: TGTGCCAGCAGCTTAGGGGACCTTAGCGGGACCTCCTACAATGAGCAGTTCTTC. Protein sequence: CASSLGDLSGTSYNEQFF. The V call is TRBV7-8, the J call TRBJ2-1, with 8 nucleotides matching TRBD2. Losses at the gene ends were 1 base for V and 0 bases for J; bases not matched to a gene: 8. The CDR3 contains 18 residues. CDR1 is SGHVS and CDR2 is FQNEAQ in the germline V gene.